This passage covers 9 T cell receptor beta chains from one sample sequenced in a study of T cell repertoires in cytomegalovirus infection. No antigen has been assigned to these receptors. TCRdb reprocessed the reads with MiXCR, giving one entry per CDR3 protein. The sample has about 360,000 distinct CDR3 sequences; just under 35% are singletons. The sample here was cultured PBMCs, taken from culture after CMV antigen stimulation. The receptors here all came from a human donor in good health (CMV status not recorded). Some clones in this sample may be carry-over from other donors' samples.

Turning to this clonotype: A read error may account for a junction end that differs from germline. The chain employs TRBV6-5 and TRBJ2-7, with TRBD1 matching 8 bases. The CDR3 is 12 amino acids. CDR1 is MNHEY, CDR2 SVGAGI, per germline. CDR3 nucleotide sequence: TGTGCCAGCAAAGGACAGGGACGGGCTTCGGACTTC. Encoded protein: CASKGQGRASDF.

V usage is TRBV19 and J usage is TRBJ1-5, with 10 positions matching TRBD1. V was pared by 4 bases and J by 7 bases, with 7 bases of the junction left unmatched. Germline V gene data show CDR1 as LNHDA and CDR2 as SQIVND (reference sequence). The CDR3 contains 15 residues. The CDR3 region is CASSSRDRGGQPQHF. The CDR3 DNA reads as TGTGCCAGTAGTAGCCGGGACAGGGGTGGACAGCCCCAGCATTTT.

Ten or more counts support this clonotype. This sequence joins TRBV7-8 and TRBJ1-1, with 7 bases aligning to TRBD1. CDR1 and CDR2 from the germline V gene are SGHVS and FQNEAQ. The V and J ends lost 3 bases and 2 bases, in that order; junction bases with no gene match: 6. This CDR3 comprises 15 residues. CDR3 nucleotide sequence: TGTGCCAGCAGCTTGTCGGGACAGCCAAACACTGAAGCTTTCTTT. Translated: CASSLSGQPNTEAFF.

The chain joins TRBV7-2 to TRBJ1-1, with 12 bases fitting TRBD1. CDR3 length equals 17 residues. V lost 0 bases to trimming and J lost 0 bases; unmatched junction nucleotides: 2. Germline V gene sequence: CDR1 SGHTA, CDR2 FQGNSA. The CDR3 DNA sequence: TGTGCCAGCAGCTTAGCAGGGACAGGGGGCTTGAACACTGAAGCTTTCTTT. This gives the protein CASSLAGTGGLNTEAFF.

The rearrangement links TRBV9 to TRBJ2-1, with D uncertain. This CDR3 is 14 amino acids long. V was cut by 3 bases and J by 6 bases, with 13 bases left in between. Germline lookup yields CDR1 SGDLS and CDR2 YYNGEE. The CDR3 is CASSAQGPGNEQFF. For the CDR3, the DNA is TGTGCCAGCAGCGCTCAAGGGCCCGGCAATGAGCAGTTCTTC. Supplemented by reference TRBV9 and TRBJ2-1, the full variable domain reads DSGVTQTPKHLITATGQRVTLRCSPRSGDLSVYWYQQSLDQGLQFLIQYYNGEERAKGNILERFSAQQFPDLHSELNLSSLELGDSALYFCASSAQGPGNEQFFGPGTRLTVL.

This clonotype appeared a few times. The rearrangement links TRBV7-6 to TRBJ2-7; D is unclear. CDR3 size: 16 residues. Per germline, CDR1 SGHVS and CDR2 FNYEAQ. V gave up 1 base and J gave up 0 bases, with 13 bases separating them. The CDR3 coding sequence is TGTGCCAGCAGCTTAGACTCAGGCCAGACCTCCTACGAGCAGTACTTC. As protein: CASSLDSGQTSYEQYF.

The rearrangement links TRBV18 to TRBJ2-7; D is undetermined. Looked up from germline, CDR1 is KGHSH and CDR2 is LQKENI. CDR3 length equals 13 residues. Between the trimmed V and J ends, which lost 3 bases and 4 bases, there was a span of 10 bases. CDR3 sequence: CASSPSTSYEQYV. The DNA of the CDR3 is TGTGCCAGCTCACCTTCGACATCTTACGAGCAGTACGTC.

This clonotype was counted at least ten times. The chain links TRBV11-1 to TRBJ1-1; D might be TRBD1 (5 bases). Germline CDR1 and CDR2: SGHAT and FQDESV (reference sequence). This CDR3 has 16 amino acids. Deletions cut 4 bases from V and 7 bases from J, with 22 bases between. The CDR3 loop reads CASSWARGRGIDEAFF. The CDR3, as DNA: TGTGCCAGCAGCTGGGCGCGAGGAAGGGGTATTGATGAAGCTTTCTTT.

In its sample, this clonotype was seen a few times. In nucleotides, the CDR3 is TGCGCCAGCAGTCCCCGGACTAGCGGGAGGGGAAAAGGCCCCACAGATACGCAGTATTTT. This gives the protein CASSPRTSGRGKGPTDTQYF. This rearrangement joins TRBV10-2 to TRBJ2-3; 15 nucleotides align to TRBD2. Germline CDR1 is WSHSY and CDR2 is SAAADI. The CDR3 has 20 residues. The V segment lost 5 bases and the J segment 2 bases; nucleotides outside the gene matches: 14.